One sample yielded the 9 T cell receptor beta chains listed below, sequenced in a study of control samples from healthy donors and cancer patients. Clones were read by immunoSEQ multiplex PCR, and TCRdb kept only the in-frame ones, dropping some. Among around 190,000 clones listed, almost 90% were seen once. Sequencing was carried out using blood. Source of these receptors: a woman aged 50 to 65 in good health.

Remarks on this clone: Other DNA sequences from this sample encode an identical CDR3 as well. The chain has TRBV6-5 and TRBJ1-1; the D gene is possibly TRBD1 (5 bases). Germline CDR1 MNHEY, CDR2 SVGAGI. V was pared by 4 bases and J by 5 bases, with 8 bases between. The CDR3 has 12 amino acids. CDR3 protein: CASSSRGTEAFF. The DNA of the CDR3 is TGTGCCAGCAGTTCGAGGGGAACTGAAGCTTTCTTT.

This chain's CDR3 is CASSSGQENYGYTF. CDR3 DNA sequence: TGTGCCAGCAGTTCGGGACAGGAAAACTATGGCTACACCTTC. The rearrangement links TRBV28 to TRBJ1-2; TRBD1 matches at 8 bases. The junction had 3 bases not matched to a gene; V was cut back by 4 bases and J by 2 bases. The CDR3 is 14 residues long. Per the germline V gene, CDR1 is MDHEN and CDR2 is SYDVKM.

The V call is TRBV5-1, the J call TRBJ2-3, with 11 bases fitting TRBD2. Germline CDR1 is SGHRS and CDR2 is YFSETQ. After removal of 6 bases from V and 4 bases from J, the junction contained 1 base not matched to a gene. The CDR3 is made up of 13 amino acids. CDR3 coding DNA: TGCGCCAGCAAACTAGCGGGAGCAGATACGCAGTATTTT. Its translation is CASKLAGADTQYF.

This CDR3 reads CASISSVTGNTIYF. The CDR3 bases are TGTGCCAGTATCTCCTCAGTCACTGGAAACACCATATATTTT. This chain connects TRBV19 to TRBJ1-3, with D unclear. The CDR3 has 14 residues. Germline V gives CDR1 LNHDA, CDR2 SQIVND (reference sequence). Trimming took 7 bases from V and 2 from J, leaving 12 bases between them.

The V call is TRBV10-3, the J call TRBJ1-3, with a tentative D call TRBD1 (5 bases). Trimming took 2 bases from V and 2 from J, leaving 10 bases between them. Germline V gives CDR1 ENHRY, CDR2 SYGVKD. CDR3 length: 15 amino acids. The CDR3 here is CAISERGDAGNTIYF. The CDR3 DNA follows: TGTGCCATCAGTGAGAGGGGCGACGCTGGAAACACCATATATTTT.

The table lists this clone with a count of one. The J gene is TRBJ2-1, the V gene TRBV9, with TRBD2 matching over 8 bases. This CDR3 has 15 residues. V dropped 0 bases and J dropped 3; count of bases not matched to a gene: 2. Germline loops: CDR1 SGDLS, CDR2 YYNGEE. In DNA form, the CDR3 reads TGTGCCAGCAGCGTAGAGCGGGAGCTCTACAATGAGCAGTTCTTC. Amino acids: CASSVERELYNEQFF.

This clone was seen only a few times. The chain has TRBV28 and TRBJ2-3; tentatively, D is TRBD1 (6 bases). This CDR3 spans 15 amino acids. Trimming cost V 2 bases and J 4 bases, with 13 bases left between them. Germline-derived CDR1 and CDR2 are MDHEN and SYDVKM. Written as DNA, the CDR3 is TGTGCCAGCAGTTTAGAGGCAGGGGTGGCAGATACGCAGTATTTT. Its translation: CASSLEAGVADTQYF.

The chain uses TRBV2 and TRBJ1-2, with D possibly matching TRBD1 (5 bases). V lost 2 bases and J lost 6, with 13 bases in between. Germline CDR1 SNHLY, CDR2 FYNNEI. The CDR3 runs 14 residues. CDR3 DNA: TGTGCCAGCAGTGAATTTAACAGGAGAAATGGCTACACCTTC. Translated, it gives CASSEFNRRNGYTF.

The chain couples TRBV7-6 to TRBJ2-2, with 8 bases fitting TRBD2. Germline V lookup: CDR1 SGHVS, CDR2 FNYEAQ. V lost 1 base to trimming and J lost 7 bases; unmatched junction nucleotides: 8. This CDR3 is built from 16 residues. CDR3 loop: CASSLDPGGTVGELFF. The CDR3 DNA follows: TGTGCCAGCAGCTTAGATCCGGGAGGGACGGTCGGGGAGCTGTTTTTT.